Below are 16 T cell receptor beta chains sequenced from a single sample in a study of blood T cell repertoires in COVID-19. Libraries were prepared by immunoSEQ multiplex PCR; TCRdb keeps only in-frame clonotypes and omits some of them. The repertoire consists of roughly 62,000 clones, with about 90% occurring once and the leading ten covering around a tenth. The specimen was peripheral blood. These receptors were collected from a human donor with acute or convalescent COVID-19. The donor label of this sample is uncertain.

The rearrangement joins TRBV27 to TRBJ2-2; 8 bases align to TRBD2. CDR3 length equals 14 residues. The junction had 8 bases not matched to a gene; V was cut back by 11 bases and J by 3 bases. The germline gives CDR1 MNHEY, CDR2 SMNVEV (reference sequence). Written as DNA, the CDR3 is TGTGCCGCCCGGGGGGGGGCGTACACCGGGGAGCTGTTTTTT. It is translated as CAARGGAYTGELFF.

The gene calls are TRBV28 and TRBJ1-6, with TRBD1 as a possible D gene (5 bases). Germline values: CDR1 MDHEN, CDR2 SYDVKM. The CDR3 spans 12 residues. With 4 bases removed from V and 7 bases from J, the gap between germline ends came to 5 bases. This CDR3 reads CASSSGNSPLHF. CDR3 nucleotide sequence: TGTGCCAGCAGTTCAGGGAATTCACCCCTCCACTTT.

V and J are TRBV7-9 and TRBJ1-5, with unresolved D. V shed 4 bases and J shed 4 bases, with 8 bases lying between them. CDR1 is SEHNR, CDR2 FQNEAQ, per germline (reference sequence). This CDR3 spans 13 amino acids. This CDR3 is CASSSQENQPQHF. The CDR3 coding sequence is TGTGCCAGCAGCTCCCAAGAGAATCAGCCCCAGCATTTT. The full variable domain, rest sourced from reference TRBV7-9 and TRBJ1-5, is DTGVSQNPRHKITKRGQNVTFRCDPISEHNRLYWYRQTLGQGPEFLTYFQNEAQLEKSRLLSDRFSAERPKGSFSTLEIQRTEQGDSAMYLCASSSQENQPQHFGDGTRLSIL.

The chain is built from TRBV7-2 and TRBJ2-2, with D possibly being TRBD1 (6 bases). Germline CDR1 reads SGHTA; CDR2 reads FQGNSA. The V end lost 0 bases, the J end lost 9 bases, and 14 bases lay between the germline ends. This CDR3 is built from 15 residues. The CDR3 is CASSLAGGRARELFF. In DNA, the CDR3 is TGTGCCAGCAGCTTAGCAGGGGGAAGGGCCCGGGAGCTGTTTTTT.

CDR3 sequence reads: CASSSYLAALQETQYF. The CDR3 DNA follows: TGTGCCAGCAGTTCCTATCTAGCGGCGCTTCAAGAGACCCAGTACTTC. The V call is TRBV5-4, the J call TRBJ2-5; 7 positions match TRBD2. V lost 5 bases to trimming and J lost 2 bases; unmatched junction nucleotides: 12. The CDR3 extends over 16 amino acids. Germline V gives CDR1 SGHNT, CDR2 YYREEE (reference sequence).

There are a few counts of this clone. This chain joins TRBV5-4 and TRBJ1-1; tentatively, D is TRBD1 (5 bases). The CDR3 consists of 17 residues. V was trimmed by 0 bases and J by 0 bases, leaving 15 bases between them. CDR1 and CDR2 from the germline V gene are SGHNT and YYREEE (reference sequence). The CDR3 here is CASSLGVRQGLNTEAFF. DNA of the CDR3: TGTGCCAGCAGCTTGGGGGTAAGGCAGGGCCTGAACACTGAAGCTTTCTTT.

In its sample, this clone was seen a few times. The chain has TRBV10-3 and TRBJ2-1, with TRBD2 identical over 10 bases. Germline loops: CDR1 ENHRY, CDR2 SYGVKD. This CDR3 comprises 14 residues. After removal of 5 bases from V and 5 bases from J, the junction contained 3 bases not matched to a gene. The chain's CDR3 is CAISLAGGDNEQFF. CDR3 nucleotide sequence: TGTGCCATCAGTTTAGCGGGAGGAGACAATGAGCAGTTCTTC.

The V call is TRBV7-9, the J call TRBJ2-6, with a tentative D call TRBD1 (6 bases). This CDR3 contains 18 residues. V lost 5 bases to trimming and J lost 0 bases, with 17 bases between them. The germline V gene encodes CDR1 SEHNR and CDR2 FQNEAQ (reference sequence). The CDR3 loop reads CASSRTGRLTSGANVLTF. CDR3 DNA sequence: TGTGCCAGCAGCCGAACAGGGCGCCTCACCTCTGGGGCCAACGTCCTGACTTTC. Drawing the rest from reference TRBV7-9 and TRBJ2-6, the complete variable domain is DTGVSQNPRHKITKRGQNVTFRCDPISEHNRLYWYRQTLGQGPEFLTYFQNEAQLEKSRLLSDRFSAERPKGSFSTLEIQRTEQGDSAMYLCASSRTGRLTSGANVLTFGAGSRLTVL.

This clone appeared once. This CDR3 reads CASSQEPGGAGELFF. The CDR3 region has the DNA TGTGCCAGCAGCCAAGAACCGGGGGGGGCCGGGGAGCTGTTTTTT. The J gene is TRBJ2-2, the V gene TRBV3-1 (or the pseudogene TRBV3-2); 8 positions agree with TRBD2. V was pared by 0 bases and J by 6 bases, with 3 bases of the junction left unmatched. This CDR3 contains 15 residues. The germline CDR1 and CDR2 sequences are LGHDT and YNNKEL (reference sequence).

The rearrangement uses TRBV7-9 and TRBJ1-4; D unresolved. The V end was cut by 5 bases, the J end by 5 bases, with 9 bases between. The germline CDR1 and CDR2 sequences are SEHNR and FQNEAQ (reference sequence). This CDR3 has 13 residues. CDR3 region: CASSRGLNEKLFF. In DNA form, the CDR3 reads TGTGCCAGCAGCCGTGGACTGAATGAAAAACTGTTTTTT.

This chain links TRBV18 with TRBJ2-6; D remains unclear. Germline CDR1 and CDR2: KGHSH and LQKENI. The CDR3 is 17 amino acids. V lost 2 bases, J lost 0 bases, and 11 bases lay in between. CDR3 nucleotides: TGTGCCAGCTCACCAGACCGAGGTGGCTCTGGGGCCAACGTCCTGACTTTC. It is translated as CASSPDRGGSGANVLTF. The full variable domain, its missing parts supplied by reference TRBV18 and TRBJ2-6, is NAGVMQNPRHLVRRRGQEARLRCSPMKGHSHVYWYRQLPEEGLKFMVYLQKENIIDESGMPKERFSAEFPKEGPSILRIQQVVRGDSAAYFCASSPDRGGSGANVLTFGAGSRLTVL.

The chain joins TRBV2 to TRBJ1-5; 8 nucleotides match TRBD1. The junction had 7 bases not matched to a gene; V was cut back by 4 bases and J by 2 bases. Per germline, CDR1 SNHLY and CDR2 FYNNEI. This CDR3 is 16 amino acids long. The CDR3 sequence: CASSGQGRFGNQPQHF. The CDR3 coding sequence is TGTGCCAGCAGTGGACAGGGGAGGTTTGGCAATCAGCCCCAGCATTTT.

The chain combines TRBV6-2 or TRBV6-3 with TRBJ2-7; TRBD1 aligns across 7 bases. V lost 4 bases and J lost 0; bases outside the gene matches: 6. Germline values: CDR1 MNHEY, CDR2 SVGEGT. The CDR3 consists of 15 residues. The CDR3 DNA reads TGTGCCAGCAGTTGGACAGGCCGTAACTCCTACGAGCAGTACTTC. The encoded protein is CASSWTGRNSYEQYF.

This chain joins TRBV18 and TRBJ1-5; 7 bases are shared with TRBD1. Germline V gene data show CDR1 as KGHSH and CDR2 as LQKENI. CDR3 length equals 14 residues. J was trimmed by 7 bases and V by 3 bases; bases with no gene match: 6. Here the CDR3 reads CASSPGQLIQPQHF. The DNA for the CDR3 is TGTGCCAGCTCACCGGGACAGCTCATACAGCCCCAGCATTTT. Using reference TRBV18 and TRBJ1-5 for the parts outside the CDR3, the full variable domain is NAGVMQNPRHLVRRRGQEARLRCSPMKGHSHVYWYRQLPEEGLKFMVYLQKENIIDESGMPKERFSAEFPKEGPSILRIQQVVRGDSAAYFCASSPGQLIQPQHFGDGTRLSIL.

The chain carries TRBV6-6 and TRBJ2-7, with D unclear. This CDR3 is 13 amino acids long. Germline CDR1 is MNHNY and CDR2 is SVGAGI (reference sequence). Trimming cost V 5 bases and J 6 bases, with 14 bases left between them. CDR3 in DNA: TGTGCCAGCAGTCAACAGTCAGGATCCGAGCAGTACGTC. Translating it yields CASSQQSGSEQYV.

The chain carries TRBV7-2 and TRBJ2-1; 10 bases align to TRBD1. J was trimmed by 4 bases and V by 7 bases; bases with no gene match: 7. The germline gives CDR1 SGHTA, CDR2 FQGNSA. The CDR3 has 15 residues. CDR3 bases: TGTGCCAGCAACCGTGGACAGGGGGGTTACAATGAGCAGTTCTTC. This codes for CASNRGQGGYNEQFF. Full variable domain (outside the CDR3, taken from reference TRBV7-2 and TRBJ2-1): GAGVSQSPSNKVTEKGKDVELRCDPISGHTALYWYRQSLGQGLEFLIYFQGNSAPDKSGLPSDRFSAERTGGSVSTLTIQRTQQEDSAVYLCASNRGQGGYNEQFFGPGTRLTVL.